A single sample is the source of the 22 T cell receptor beta chains below, sequenced in a study of tumor and adjacent non-tumor tissue in lung cancer. No cell sorting was done before RNA was extracted from the tissue. A modified ARM-PCR protocol with three rounds of nested PCR amplified TCRbeta. MiXCR, run by TCRdb on the multiplex PCR reads, gives a single entry per CDR3 protein. Of 220,000 or so distinct CDR3 sequences listed, less than 80% were seen once; the top ten hold approximately 26%. The sample consisted of lung tumor tissue. The receptor source for this set is a man aged 60 to 75 with non-small cell lung cancer.

In this sample, this clonotype turned up many times. The gene calls are TRBV20-1 and TRBJ2-7; tentative D call: TRBD1 (6 bases). Per the germline V gene, CDR1 is DFQATT and CDR2 is SNEGSKA (reference sequence). CDR3 length: 11 amino acids. Trimming shortened V by 3 bases and J by 6 bases, and 9 bases separated the two germline ends. CDR3 bases: TGCAGTGCTAGCAGGGGAAGCGAGCAGTACTTC. This translates into CSASRGSEQYF.

The table lists this clonotype with many counts. The rearrangement links TRBV6-2 or TRBV6-3 to TRBJ2-7; TRBD1 matches at 7 bases. This CDR3 comprises 14 residues. Germline V gene data show CDR1 as MNHEY and CDR2 as SVGEGT. Trimming cost V 7 bases and J 0 bases; bases outside gene matches: 6. The CDR3 DNA reads TGTGCCAGCACCACCGGGACAGCCTCCTACGAGCAGTACTTC. Translation gives CASTTGTASYEQYF.

This clonotype was detected a few times. The chain recombines TRBV7-8 with TRBJ2-1; 16 bases line up with TRBD2. Looked up from germline, CDR1 is SGHVS and CDR2 is FQNEAQ. There are 16 residues in the CDR3. Trimming took 6 bases from V and 9 from J; bases not matched to a gene: 8. Written as DNA, the CDR3 is TGTGCCAGCAGACCTCCGGGACTAGCGGGAGGGGGTGAGCAGTTCTTC. This gives the protein CASRPPGLAGGGEQFF.

This clonotype was counted between two and nine times. The chain couples TRBV2 to TRBJ2-3; no clear D. Germline CDR1 is SNHLY and CDR2 is FYNNEI. CDR3 size: 11 residues. V lost 7 bases and J lost 5, with 7 bases in between. In nucleotides, the CDR3 is TGTGCCAGCAAAGAAGGAGATACGCAGTATTTT. It translates to CASKEGDTQYF.

For this clonotype: One junction end does not reproduce the germline sequence, and a read error may be involved. The chain combines TRBV11-2 with TRBJ2-1; D possibly uses TRBD1 or TRBD2 (5 bases each). The CDR3 consists of 16 residues. In germline, CDR1 is SGHAT, CDR2 FQNNGV. CDR3 in DNA: TGTACCAGCAGCCACCAAGACGATGGCAGGGACGATGAGCAGTTCTTC. It codes for CTSSHQDDGRDDEQFF.

The rearrangement uses TRBV20-1 and TRBJ1-2; no definite D call. The V gene lost 0 bases and the J gene lost 6 bases, with 17 bases spanning the gap. The CDR3 spans 15 residues. Germline V gene lookup returns CDR1 DFQATT and CDR2 SNEGSKA (reference sequence). The CDR3 sequence: CSARDTGSFDNGYTF. The CDR3, as DNA: TGCAGTGCTAGAGATACGGGTTCCTTTGACAATGGCTACACCTTC.

This clonotype was seen at least ten times. This chain connects TRBV6-5 to TRBJ2-7; tentatively, D is TRBD1 (6 bases). CDR1 and CDR2 (germline): MNHEY, SVGAGI. The V and J ends lost 5 bases and 3 bases respectively, with 14 bases between them. The CDR3 is made up of 14 amino acids. As DNA, the CDR3 is TGTGCCAGCAGTCCTTGGCGAGGGGGCTACGAGCAGTACTTC. Translating it yields CASSPWRGGYEQYF.

This chain's CDR3 is CASRRLDEDTQYF. Here the CDR3 DNA reads TGTGCCAGCAGGCGACTAGATGAAGATACGCAGTATTTT. J is TRBJ2-3 and V is TRBV12-3 or TRBV12-4, with a tentative D call TRBD2 (6 bases). Deletions cut 6 bases from V and 5 bases from J, with 12 bases between. This CDR3 spans 13 amino acids.

The chain employs TRBV6-5 and TRBJ2-1; TRBD2 matches 10 bases. Germline CDR1 reads MNHEY; CDR2 reads SVGAGI. J was trimmed by 0 bases and V by 6 bases; bases with no gene match: 17. This CDR3 contains 20 residues. CDR3 region: CASRTPSGGAGRGSYNEQFF. The CDR3 region has the DNA TGTGCCAGCAGAACTCCCAGCGGGGGGGCCGGGAGGGGCTCCTACAATGAGCAGTTCTTC.

The table lists this clonotype with a count of one. This chain links TRBV11-2 with TRBJ1-2; TRBD1 matches 7 bases. The CDR3 totals 12 residues. The V gene's germline CDR1 is SGHAT and CDR2 FQNNGV. The CDR3 loop is CTSSLGGPGYTF. For the CDR3, the DNA is TGTACAAGCAGCTTAGGGGGCCCCGGCTACACCTTC.

About this clonotype: This clone may be a read error of a much larger clone one base away. The V call is TRBV5-1, the J call TRBJ2-5, with D possibly TRBD1 on 6 matching bases. Looked up from germline, CDR1 is SGHRS and CDR2 is YFSETQ. The CDR3 is made up of 15 amino acids. Trimming took off 6 bases at V and 0 bases at J, with 15 bases between the two ends. CDR3: CASIPTGMYQETQYF. The CDR3 coding sequence is TGCGCCAGCATCCCGACAGGAATGTACCAAGAGACCCAGTACTTC.

This chain joins TRBV4-2 and TRBJ2-1, with TRBD2 matching 7 bases. Germline V CDR1 and CDR2: LGHNA, YNFKEQ. This CDR3 is built from 14 residues. Trimming cost V 2 bases and J 8 bases; bases outside gene matches: 6. This chain's CDR3 is CASSQTAGVHEQFF. As DNA, the CDR3 is TGTGCCAGCAGCCAAACCGCGGGAGTCCATGAGCAGTTCTTC.

The rearrangement links TRBV29-1 to TRBJ2-5; 7 bases map to TRBD1. After removal of 6 bases from V and 2 bases from J, the junction contained 6 bases not matched to a gene. The CDR3 extends over 13 amino acids. Germline V CDR1 and CDR2: SQVTM, ANQGSEA. The CDR3 bases are TGCAGCGTGTCACAGGGGTTTCAAGAGACCCAGTACTTC. Translated: CSVSQGFQETQYF.

In this sample, this clonotype turned up many times. The chain combines TRBV12-3 or TRBV12-4 with TRBJ2-3; 11 bases line up with TRBD2. J lost 5 bases, V lost 5 bases, and 9 bases had no gene match. This CDR3 spans 16 amino acids. Here the CDR3 reads CASSVTSGRGGDTQYF. Written as DNA, the CDR3 is TGTGCCAGCAGTGTAACTAGCGGGAGAGGTGGAGATACGCAGTATTTT.

This clonotype came up a few times. This sequence joins TRBV5-4 and TRBJ2-3; either TRBD1 or TRBD2 may fit D (5 bases each). Trimming took 6 bases from V and 0 from J, leaving 8 bases between them. Germline lookup yields CDR1 SGHNT and CDR2 YYREEE (reference sequence). There are 13 residues in the CDR3. The CDR3 protein is CASTGASTDTQYF. The CDR3, as DNA: TGTGCCAGCACCGGGGCTAGCACAGATACGCAGTATTTT.

Note on this clonotype: At one end the junction does not follow the germline gene, possibly because of a read error. The rearrangement uses TRBV6-5 and TRBJ1-1; D possibly corresponds to TRBD1 (5 bases). Germline V gene sequence: CDR1 MNHEY, CDR2 SVGAGI. The CDR3 consists of 14 residues. The CDR3 loop reads CASSFPRGAPEALF. In nucleotides, the CDR3 is TGTGCCAGCAGTTTCCCAAGGGGAGCCCCTGAAGCTCTCTTT.

As for this clonotype: This could be a read error, since a much larger clone is one nucleotide away. The V and J genes are TRBV6-1 and TRBJ1-1, with 7 bases lining up with TRBD1. CDR1 MNHNS and CDR2 SASEGT come from the germline V gene. This CDR3 has 13 amino acids. The CDR3 region has the DNA TGTGCCAGCATAGAGACAGGGAACACTGAAGCTTTATTT. It translates to CASIETGNTEALF.

This clonotype was observed once. This chain links TRBV20-1 with TRBJ2-3, with a tentative D call TRBD1 (6 bases). The V and J ends lost 4 bases and 5 bases respectively, with 19 bases between them. CDR3 length equals 15 residues. Germline CDR1 is DFQATT and CDR2 is SNEGSKA (reference sequence). The DNA of the CDR3 is TGCAGTGCTAAAACCCCGGGACACGGCGAAGATACGCAGTATTTT. It specifies CSAKTPGHGEDTQYF.

Comment on this clonotype: Germline is not matched at one junction end, which may reflect a read error. This sequence joins TRBV20-1 and TRBJ1-2; TRBD1 agrees at 8 bases. This CDR3 is 14 amino acids long. The germline V gene encodes CDR1 DFQATT and CDR2 SNEGSKA (reference sequence). In DNA form, the CDR3 reads TGCAGTGCTAGGACCGGGACAGGCTACTATGGCTACACCTTT. It yields the protein CSARTGTGYYGYTF.

The gene calls are TRBV30 and TRBJ1-2; 11 nucleotides agree with TRBD1. Germline assignment: CDR1 GTSNPN and CDR2 SVGIG (reference sequence). After removal of 2 bases from V and 4 bases from J, the junction contained 9 bases not matched to a gene. The CDR3 runs 16 residues. The CDR3 nucleotides are TGTGCCTGGAGTTTAATCCGGACAGGGGGCCGCTATGGCTACACCTTC. Translating it yields CAWSLIRTGGRYGYTF.

The V gene is TRBV19, the J gene TRBJ2-4; 7 bases align to TRBD1. The germline V gene has CDR1 LNHDA and CDR2 SQIVND (reference sequence). The CDR3 runs to 16 residues. The J segment lost 0 bases and the V segment lost 6 bases, leaving 8 bases of the junction unmatched. Here the CDR3 reads CASRGDSPEAKNIQYF. CDR3 nucleotides: TGTGCCAGTAGAGGGGACAGTCCCGAAGCCAAAAACATTCAGTACTTC.

The rearrangement links TRBV11-1 to TRBJ2-7; no reliable D call. CDR3 size: 12 residues. CDR1 and CDR2 from the germline V gene are SGHAT and FQDESV (reference sequence). Trimming pared 6 bases from V and 4 bases from J, leaving 10 bases between. The CDR3 nucleotides are TGTGCCAGCAGAATACAGAAGTACGAGCAGTACTTC. Translated, it gives CASRIQKYEQYF.